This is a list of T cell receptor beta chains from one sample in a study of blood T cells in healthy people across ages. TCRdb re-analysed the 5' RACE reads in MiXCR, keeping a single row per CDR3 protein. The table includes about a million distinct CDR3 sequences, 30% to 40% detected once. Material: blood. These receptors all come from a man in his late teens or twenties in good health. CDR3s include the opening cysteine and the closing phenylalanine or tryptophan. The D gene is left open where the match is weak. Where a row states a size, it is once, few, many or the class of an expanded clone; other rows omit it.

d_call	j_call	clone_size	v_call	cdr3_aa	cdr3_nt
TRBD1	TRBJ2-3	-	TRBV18	CASSPQGQEFLTDTQYF	TGTGCCAGCTCACCACAGGGACAGGAGTTCCTCACAGATACGCAGTATTTT
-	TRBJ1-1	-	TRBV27	CASSSPGFGDFF	TGTGCCAGCAGTTCCCCCGGGTTCGGGGATTTCTTT
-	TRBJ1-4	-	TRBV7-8	CASSLVLWGREGEKLFF	TGTGCCAGCAGCTTAGTCCTATGGGGCAGGGAAGGAGAAAAACTGTTTTTT
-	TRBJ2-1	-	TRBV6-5	CASSYRDGREQFF	TGTGCCAGCAGTTATCGGGACGGCCGCGAGCAGTTCTTC
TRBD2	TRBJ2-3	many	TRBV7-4	CASSSGLAGGPTDTQYF	TGTGCCAGCAGCTCGGGACTAGCGGGGGGACCCACAGATACGCAGTATTTT
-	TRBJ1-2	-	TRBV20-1	CSALGQSSGYGYTF	TGCAGTGCTCTAGGACAGTCCTCTGGCTATGGCTACACCTTC
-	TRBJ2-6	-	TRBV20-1	CSARAASGANVLTF	TGCAGTGCTAGGGCGGCCTCTGGGGCCAACGTCCTGACTTTC
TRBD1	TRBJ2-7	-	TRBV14	CASSQASGRTGLSYEQYF	TGTGCCAGCAGCCAAGCCTCTGGCCGGACAGGACTCTCCTACGAGCAGTACTTC
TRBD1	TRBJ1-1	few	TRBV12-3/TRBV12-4	CASSLAGTDTEAFF	TGTGCCAGCAGTTTAGCGGGGACAGACACTGAAGCTTTCTTT
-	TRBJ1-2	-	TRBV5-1	CASSATKGGLGYTF	TGCGCCAGCAGCGCGACAAAGGGGGGGTTAGGCTACACCTTC
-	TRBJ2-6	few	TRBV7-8	CASSFGLTGANVLTF	TGTGCCAGCAGCTTCGGCCTAACTGGGGCCAACGTCCTGACTTTC
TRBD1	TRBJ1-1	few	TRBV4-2	CASSQTGAPEGSFF	TGTGCCAGCAGCCAGACAGGGGCCCCCGAGGGATCTTTCTTT
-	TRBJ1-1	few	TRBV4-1	CASSQEGSPWSDTEAFF	TGCGCCAGCAGCCAAGAAGGGTCTCCTTGGAGTGACACTGAAGCTTTCTTT
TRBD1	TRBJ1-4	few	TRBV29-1	CSVKGQGLEKLFF	TGCAGCGTCAAAGGACAGGGGCTGGAAAAACTGTTTTTT
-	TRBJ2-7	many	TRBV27	CASSLSRGNEQYF	TGTGCCAGCAGTTTATCTCGGGGAAACGAGCAGTACTTC
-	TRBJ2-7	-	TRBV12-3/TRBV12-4	CASSLIRGSEQYF	TGTGCCAGCAGTTTAATTAGGGGAAGTGAGCAGTACTTC
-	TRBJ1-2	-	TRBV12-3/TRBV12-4	CASSLHKSGYTF	TGTGCCAGCAGTCTACACAAGTCTGGCTACACCTTC
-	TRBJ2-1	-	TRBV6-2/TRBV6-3	CASSHMAPNRDNEQFF	TGTGCCAGCAGCCACATGGCCCCAAATAGAGACAATGAGCAGTTCTTC
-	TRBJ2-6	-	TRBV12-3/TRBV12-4	CASSLSDSGANVPTF	TGTGCCAGCAGCTTGAGTGACTCTGGGGCCAACGTCCCGACTTTC
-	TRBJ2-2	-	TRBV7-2	CASSLDSTRDTGELFF	TGTGCCAGCAGCTTAGATTCTACACGGGACACCGGGGAGCTGTTTTTT